These 3 T cell receptor beta chains share one sample of origin, sequenced in a study of shared clonotypes between healthy human individuals. Repertoires were generated with immunoSEQ multiplex PCR, while TCRdb's copy carries only in-frame clones and drops some. The sample has fewer than 650,000 clones, 76% seen once. The sample was PBMCs. The source of these receptors is a middle-aged woman in good health. Some clones in this sample may be carry-over from other donors' samples.

V usage is TRBV10-3 and J usage is TRBJ1-3; TRBD1 matches 7 bases. V lost 0 bases and J lost 2; bases outside the gene matches: 1. CDR1 ENHRY and CDR2 SYGVKD come from the germline V gene. This CDR3 spans 15 amino acids. For the CDR3, the DNA is TGTGCCATCAGTGAGTCGGGACAGACTGGAAACACCATATATTTT. Translation gives CAISESGQTGNTIYF.

This clone came up a few times. The V call is TRBV2, the J call TRBJ2-5; 8 bases fit TRBD2. This CDR3 has 13 amino acids. CDR1 SNHLY and CDR2 FYNNEI come from the germline V gene. Losses at the gene ends were 8 bases for V and 1 base for J; bases not matched to a gene: 3. The CDR3 is CASVSGSQETQYF. DNA of the CDR3: TGTGCCAGCGTGAGCGGGAGCCAAGAGACCCAGTACTTC. Full variable domain (rest looked up from reference TRBV2 and TRBJ2-5): EPEVTQTPSHQVTQMGQEVILRCVPISNHLYFYWYRQILGQKVEFLVSFYNNEISEKSEIFDDQFSVERPDGSNFTLKIRSTKLEDSAMYFCASVSGSQETQYFGPGTRLLVL.

Comments on this clone: The sample contains more than one DNA sequence encoding this CDR3. This chain connects TRBV5-1 to TRBJ2-5, with D unresolved. The CDR3 runs 12 residues. Trimming took 4 bases from V and 1 from J, leaving 5 bases between them. Germline CDR1 SGHRS, CDR2 YFSETQ. CDR3 residues: CASSLLQETQYF. The CDR3, as DNA: TGCGCCAGCAGCCTCCTCCAAGAGACCCAGTACTTC.